These 7 T cell receptor beta chains were all obtained from the same sample, sequenced in a study of vaccination effects on CD4 cells after COVID-19. TCRdb's copy holds only in-frame clones and misses some; the assay was immunoSEQ multiplex PCR. The sample yields 20,000 to 25,000 clones, 65% to 85% seen once. These receptors are not linked to any known antigen. Before sequencing, viral peptide pools were used by the ViraFEST assay to expand antigen-specific CD4+ T cells. Upon completion of around 9 days in culture, CD4+ T cells were isolated. Sequenced material: CD4+ T cells from PBMCs cultured with HCoV-229E spike peptides, taken before COVID-19 vaccination. These receptors all come from a human donor who received a COVID-19 vaccine.

The V and J genes are TRBV30 and TRBJ2-2, with 9 bases fitting TRBD2. This CDR3 has 15 residues. Trimming removed 3 bases from V and 3 bases from J; junction bases left unmatched: 5. Germline CDR1 and CDR2: GTSNPN and SVGIG (reference sequence). In DNA, the CDR3 is TGTGCCTGGAGCCTAGCGGGGAGGGACACCGGGGAGCTGTTTTTT. It yields the protein CAWSLAGRDTGELFF.

The chain links TRBV19 to TRBJ1-5; a weak D match, TRBD1 (5 bases). CDR3 length equals 14 residues. The ends were cut back, 9 bases at V and 3 bases at J, with 15 bases in the middle. Germline V gives CDR1 LNHDA, CDR2 SQIVND (reference sequence). This chain's CDR3 is CASRSRDPNQPQHF. The CDR3 nucleotides are TGTGCCAGCCGGTCCAGGGATCCCAATCAGCCCCAGCATTTT.

The genes are TRBV27 and TRBJ2-7; TRBD1 matches 10 bases. In germline, CDR1 is MNHEY, CDR2 SMNVEV (reference sequence). The V and J ends lost 6 bases and 8 bases, in that order; junction bases with no gene match: 4. This CDR3 has 12 amino acids. The CDR3 DNA follows: TGTGCCAGCAGCCAAGACAGGGGGCAGCAGTACTTC. Encoded protein: CASSQDRGQQYF.

This clone appeared a single time. V usage is TRBV3-1 (or the pseudogene TRBV3-2) and J usage is TRBJ2-1, with 15 nucleotides matching TRBD2. CDR1 is LGHDT, CDR2 YNNKEL, per germline (reference sequence). The CDR3 spans 16 residues. V was clipped by 4 bases and J by 7 bases; unmatched bases: 5. This CDR3 is CASSRHGTSGGNEQFF. In nucleotides, the CDR3 is TGTGCCAGCAGCCGCCACGGGACTAGCGGGGGGAATGAGCAGTTCTTC.

V is TRBV7-2 and J is TRBJ2-7, with D uncertain. Trimming stripped 6 bases from V and 3 bases from J, with 18 bases between. CDR1 and CDR2 from the germline V gene are SGHTA and FQGNSA. CDR3 length equals 15 residues. The CDR3 DNA sequence: TGTGCCAGCAGGCCCCAGGCCTACTTAATCTACGAGCAGTACTTC. Translation gives CASRPQAYLIYEQYF.

This clone was detected a few times. The V and J genes are TRBV19 and TRBJ1-3; tentative D call: TRBD1 (5 bases). Germline V gene lookup returns CDR1 LNHDA and CDR2 SQIVND (reference sequence). This CDR3 has 15 residues. V lost 4 bases to trimming and J lost 9 bases, with 19 bases between them. CDR3 loop: CASSNRGTQRGTIYF. The CDR3 bases are TGTGCCAGTAGTAACCGCGGGACCCAAAGGGGCACCATATATTTT.

This clone turned up a few times. In DNA, the CDR3 is TGTGCCAGCAGCATAAGCGCGCCCCGAGATACGCAGTATTTT. Translated: CASSISAPRDTQYF. The chain combines TRBV11-2 with TRBJ2-3; no clear D. Germline CDR1 is SGHAT and CDR2 is FQNNGV. Trimming took 5 bases from V and 5 from J, leaving 14 bases between them. The CDR3 is 14 residues long.